Sequencing of this TCR beta chain was carried out in a study of early T cells in non-severe SARS-CoV-2 infection. About the study: RNA in bulk from unsorted whole blood was sequenced, and chains were unpaired. Notes on the study in general: Matches to VDJdb favored anti-spike CD8 responses and missed private and CD4 specificities.

The V gene lost 5 bases and the J gene lost 10 bases, with 21 bases spanning the gap. There are 15 residues in the CDR3. The V gene's germline CDR1 is SGHVS and CDR2 FNYEAQ. This clonotype came up many times. What it binds is unknown. Individual cDNA molecules received unique molecular identifiers. TCRdb analysed the 5' RACE reads with MiXCR anew, one entry per CDR3 protein. This sample has approximately 42,000 distinct CDR3 sequences; approximately 7.1% occur once, and the top ten carry roughly 5%. This receptor was identified in an adult who was a healthcare worker with PCR-confirmed SARS-CoV-2 infection or an uninfected control (not recorded which). The material sequenced was whole blood. This chain joins TRBV7-6 and TRBJ2-1; D possibly corresponds to TRBD1 (6 bases). The CDR3: CASSPGTTGLGEQFF. In nucleotides, the CDR3 is TGTGCCAGCAGCCCAGGGACAACAGGGTTAGGAGAGCAGTTCTTC.